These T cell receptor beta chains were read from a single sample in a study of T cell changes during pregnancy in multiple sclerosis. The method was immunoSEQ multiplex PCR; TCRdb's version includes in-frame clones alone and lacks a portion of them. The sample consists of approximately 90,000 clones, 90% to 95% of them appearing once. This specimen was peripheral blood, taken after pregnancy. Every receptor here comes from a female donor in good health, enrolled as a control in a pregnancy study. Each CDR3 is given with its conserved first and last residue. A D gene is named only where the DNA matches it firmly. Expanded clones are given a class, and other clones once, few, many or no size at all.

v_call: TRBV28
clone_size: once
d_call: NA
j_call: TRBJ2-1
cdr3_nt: TGTGCCAGCGGGAGGGGGGGTGAGCAGTTCTTC
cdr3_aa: CASGRGGEQFF

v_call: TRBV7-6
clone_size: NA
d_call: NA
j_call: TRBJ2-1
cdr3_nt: TGTGCCAGCAGCTTAGCGGGGCCAGACAAAGAGCAGTTCTTC
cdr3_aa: CASSLAGPDKEQFF

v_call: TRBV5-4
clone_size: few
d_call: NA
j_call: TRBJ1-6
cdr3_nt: TGTGCCAGCAGCTGGGGGGTAGATTCACCCCTCCACTTT
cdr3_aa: CASSWGVDSPLHF

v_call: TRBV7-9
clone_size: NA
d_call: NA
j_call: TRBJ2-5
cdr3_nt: TGTGCCAGCAGCTTAGCAGTCGCCCGCGGGACCCAGTACTTC
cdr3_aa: CASSLAVARGTQYF

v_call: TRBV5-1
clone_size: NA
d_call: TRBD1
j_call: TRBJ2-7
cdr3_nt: TGCGCCAGCAGCTTTAAAAGGACAGGGCCCTACGAGCAGTACTTC
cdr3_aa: CASSFKRTGPYEQYF

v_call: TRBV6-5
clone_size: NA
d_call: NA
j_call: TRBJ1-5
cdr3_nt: TGTGCCAGCAGTTTCTTGGGGGGGCATCAGCCCCAGCATTTT
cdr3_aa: CASSFLGGHQPQHF

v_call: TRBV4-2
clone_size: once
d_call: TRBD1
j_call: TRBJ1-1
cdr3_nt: TGTGCCAGCAGCACCCGGGACAGGGCTGAGGAAGCTTTCTTT
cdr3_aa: CASSTRDRAEEAFF

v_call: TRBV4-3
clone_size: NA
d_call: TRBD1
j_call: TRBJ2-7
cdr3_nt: TGCGCCAGCAGCCCCGACAGGGCCTACGAGCAGTACTTC
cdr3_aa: CASSPDRAYEQYF

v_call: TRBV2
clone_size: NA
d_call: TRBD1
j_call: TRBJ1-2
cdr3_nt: TGTGCCGGGTGGACAGGGGAGGCTGGTGGCTACACCTTC
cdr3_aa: CAGWTGEAGGYTF

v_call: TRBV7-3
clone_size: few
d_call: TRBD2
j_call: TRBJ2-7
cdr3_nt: TGTGCCAGCAGCTTTGGCGCGGGGGGGACCTACGAGCAGTACTTC
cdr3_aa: CASSFGAGGTYEQYF

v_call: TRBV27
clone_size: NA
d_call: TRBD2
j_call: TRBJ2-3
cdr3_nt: TGTGCCAGCAGTTTTCTAGCGGGGGTGAGCGCAGATACGCAGTATTTT
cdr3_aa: CASSFLAGVSADTQYF

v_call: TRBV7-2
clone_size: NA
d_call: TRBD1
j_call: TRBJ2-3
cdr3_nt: TGTGCCAGCAGCTTAAGGCAGGGGGTGGTAGATACGCAGTATTTT
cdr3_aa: CASSLRQGVVDTQYF

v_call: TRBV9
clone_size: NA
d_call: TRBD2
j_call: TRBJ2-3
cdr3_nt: TGTGCCAGCAGCGTAGTGCCGGGGGGGGATACGCAGTATTTT
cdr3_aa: CASSVVPGGDTQYF

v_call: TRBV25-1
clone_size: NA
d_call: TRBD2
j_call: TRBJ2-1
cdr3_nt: TGTGCCAGCAGTGTGAGACTAGCGGGGAAAATCTACAATGAGCAGTTCTTC
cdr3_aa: CASSVRLAGKIYNEQFF

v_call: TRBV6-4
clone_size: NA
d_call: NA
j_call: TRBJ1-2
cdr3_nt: TGTGCCAGCAGTGACCCCGGGACTTTGCGCTACACCTTC
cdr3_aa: CASSDPGTLRYTF

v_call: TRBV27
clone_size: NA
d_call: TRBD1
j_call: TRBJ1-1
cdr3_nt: TGTGCCAGCGGGGGAAAGACAGGGAGCACTGAAGCTTTCTTT
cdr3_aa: CASGGKTGSTEAFF

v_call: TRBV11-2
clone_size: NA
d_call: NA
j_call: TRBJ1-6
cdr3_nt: TGTGCCAGCAGCTCCAAGAGCTCCTATAATTCACCCCTCCACTTT
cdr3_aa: CASSSKSSYNSPLHF

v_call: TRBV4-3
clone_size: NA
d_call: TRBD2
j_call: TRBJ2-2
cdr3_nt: TGCGCCAGCAGCCGGTTAGCGGGGGCGAACACCGGGGAGCTGTTTTTT
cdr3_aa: CASSRLAGANTGELFF

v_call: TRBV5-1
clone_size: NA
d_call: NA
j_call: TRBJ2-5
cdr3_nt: TGCGCCAGCAGCTGGGGAGGGGGGCCAGGCGAGACCCAGTACTTC
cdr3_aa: CASSWGGGPGETQYF

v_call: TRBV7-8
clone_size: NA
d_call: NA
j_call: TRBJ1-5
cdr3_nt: TGTGCCAGCAGCCCCGTAAATCAGCCCCAGCATTTT
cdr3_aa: CASSPVNQPQHF

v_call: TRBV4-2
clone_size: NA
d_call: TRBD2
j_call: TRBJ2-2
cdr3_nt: TGTGCCAGCAGCCAATCCAGCGGGGTGGCGACCGGGGAGCTGTTTTTT
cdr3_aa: CASSQSSGVATGELFF

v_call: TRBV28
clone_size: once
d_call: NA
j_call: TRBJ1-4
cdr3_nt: TGTGCCACGCGAGATGAAAAACTGTTTTTT
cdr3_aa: CATRDEKLFF

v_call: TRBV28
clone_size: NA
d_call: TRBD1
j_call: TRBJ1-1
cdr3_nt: TGTGCCAGTAGTTCAGACAGGGGTAGAACTGAAGCTTTCTTT
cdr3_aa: CASSSDRGRTEAFF

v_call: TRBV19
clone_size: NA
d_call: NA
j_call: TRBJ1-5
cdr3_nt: TGTGCCAGTAGTATAATGCAGGGCGGCAATCAGCCCCAGCATTTT
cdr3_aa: CASSIMQGGNQPQHF